Given below is one TCR beta chain in context. The antigen is not known. The length of the CDR3 is 12 residues. V shed 1 base and J shed 9 bases, with 10 bases lying between them. The germline V gene encodes CDR1 MNHNS and CDR2 SASEGT. This entry comes from a study of OX40 agonist ivuxolimab in advanced cancers. Study details: Patients received ivuxolimab, an intravenous treatment, every 2 weeks at 0.01 to 10 mg/kg.

Produced via immunoSEQ multiplex PCR; TCRdb's table is partial and in-frame only. The sample carries about 57,000 clones, about 83% recorded once. Points from the study as a whole: CD4+ and CD8+ blood T cells expanded clonally by week 6 at 0.1 to 3.0 mg/kg. In general, CD8+ T cells held more expanded clones than CD4+ did, on average.

The TCR sequence derives from an adult with an advanced solid tumor such as melanoma, head and neck, liver or kidney cancer. This rearrangement joins TRBV6-1 to TRBJ2-7; D perhaps matches TRBD1 (6 bases). This specimen was CD4+ or CD8+ T cells sorted from blood, taken in a trial of the OX40 agonist ivuxolimab. CDR3 amino acids: CASSEGGPGQYF. The DNA for the CDR3 is TGTGCCAGCAGTGAAGGGGGGCCAGGGCAGTACTTC.